A selection of T cell receptor beta chains follows, all from one sample in a study of blood T cell repertoires in COVID-19. Some clones are missing from TCRdb's copy, which holds only in-frame ones; the method was immunoSEQ multiplex PCR. The sample has approximately 120,000 clones; approximately 90% are singletons. Sequenced: peripheral blood. These receptors all stem from a woman over 75 with acute or convalescent COVID-19. CDR3s include the opening cysteine and the closing phenylalanine or tryptophan. Each record gives: clone size, V gene, D gene, J gene, CDR3 length, CDR3 protein, CDR3 DNA. The D gene is left open where the match is weak. Expanded clones are given a class, and other clones once, few, many or no size at all.

clone size: once
V gene: TRBV3-1/TRBV3-2
D gene: TRBD1
J gene: TRBJ2-1
CDR3 length: 16
CDR3 protein: CASSQGTGGSYNEQFF
CDR3 DNA: TGTGCCAGCAGCCAAGGGACAGGGGGCTCCTACAATGAGCAGTTCTTC

clone size: .
V gene: TRBV19
D gene: .
J gene: TRBJ1-5
CDR3 length: 15
CDR3 protein: CASSLTGLGNQPQHF
CDR3 DNA: TGTGCCAGTAGTCTAACAGGGCTGGGCAATCAGCCCCAGCATTTT

clone size: .
V gene: TRBV5-1
D gene: TRBD2
J gene: TRBJ2-1
CDR3 length: 15
CDR3 protein: CASSFVAGPDNEQFF
CDR3 DNA: TGCGCCAGCAGCTTTGTAGCGGGACCAGACAATGAGCAGTTCTTC

clone size: .
V gene: TRBV5-1
D gene: .
J gene: TRBJ2-7
CDR3 length: 14
CDR3 protein: CASSLQGGRDEQYF
CDR3 DNA: TGCGCCAGCAGCTTACAGGGGGGGAGGGACGAGCAGTACTTC

clone size: .
V gene: TRBV19
D gene: .
J gene: TRBJ1-4
CDR3 length: 11
CDR3 protein: CASKRDEKLFF
CDR3 DNA: TGTGCCAGTAAGCGGGATGAAAAACTGTTTTTT

clone size: .
V gene: TRBV18
D gene: TRBD2
J gene: TRBJ2-1
CDR3 length: 17
CDR3 protein: CASSPPGTSGFYNEQFF
CDR3 DNA: TGTGCCAGCTCACCACCTGGGACTAGCGGGTTCTACAATGAGCAGTTCTTC

clone size: once
V gene: TRBV9
D gene: .
J gene: TRBJ2-1
CDR3 length: 15
CDR3 protein: CASSVAERVYNEQFF
CDR3 DNA: TGTGCCAGCAGCGTAGCAGAGCGGGTTTACAATGAGCAGTTCTTC

clone size: .
V gene: TRBV2
D gene: TRBD1
J gene: TRBJ2-3
CDR3 length: 16
CDR3 protein: CASSNTLQGATDTQYF
CDR3 DNA: TGTGCCAGCAGTAACACACTGCAGGGGGCTACAGATACGCAGTATTTT

clone size: .
V gene: TRBV7-3
D gene: TRBD1
J gene: TRBJ1-1
CDR3 length: 13
CDR3 protein: CASSVDRETEAFF
CDR3 DNA: TGTGCCAGCAGCGTTGACAGGGAAACTGAAGCTTTCTTT

clone size: .
V gene: TRBV7-6
D gene: .
J gene: TRBJ2-3
CDR3 length: 14
CDR3 protein: CASSLGQSTDTQYF
CDR3 DNA: TGTGCCAGCAGCTTAGGGCAGAGCACAGATACGCAGTATTTT

clone size: .
V gene: TRBV24-1
D gene: .
J gene: TRBJ2-3
CDR3 length: 15
CDR3 protein: CATSDVRISTDTQYF
CDR3 DNA: TGTGCCACCAGTGATGTCAGAATTAGCACAGATACGCAGTATTTT

clone size: .
V gene: TRBV7-9
D gene: TRBD2
J gene: TRBJ2-2
CDR3 length: 16
CDR3 protein: CASSFKLAGGTGELFF
CDR3 DNA: TGTGCCAGCAGCTTCAAACTAGCGGGAGGTACCGGGGAGCTGTTTTTT

clone size: .
V gene: TRBV4-2
D gene: TRBD2
J gene: TRBJ2-1
CDR3 length: 16
CDR3 protein: CASGPGTSGINNEQFF
CDR3 DNA: TGTGCCAGCGGCCCCGGGACTAGCGGGATAAACAATGAGCAGTTCTTC

clone size: .
V gene: TRBV7-6
D gene: .
J gene: TRBJ2-2
CDR3 length: 14
CDR3 protein: CASSWGGTERELFF
CDR3 DNA: TGTGCCAGCAGCTGGGGCGGCACCGAGCGGGAGCTGTTTTTT

clone size: .
V gene: TRBV18
D gene: TRBD1
J gene: TRBJ2-1
CDR3 length: 16
CDR3 protein: CASSPPGTGFGVEQFF
CDR3 DNA: TGTGCCAGCTCACCACCCGGGACAGGGTTCGGTGTGGAACAGTTCTTC

clone size: .
V gene: TRBV4-3
D gene: .
J gene: TRBJ1-5
CDR3 length: 16
CDR3 protein: CASSQDYQIQNQPQHF
CDR3 DNA: TGCGCCAGCAGCCAAGATTATCAGATTCAAAATCAGCCCCAGCATTTT

clone size: .
V gene: TRBV6-5
D gene: TRBD2
J gene: TRBJ2-5
CDR3 length: 16
CDR3 protein: CASSYLRAGGPETQYF
CDR3 DNA: TGTGCCAGCAGTTACTTAAGGGCGGGGGGCCCGGAGACCCAGTACTTC

clone size: .
V gene: TRBV5-6
D gene: .
J gene: TRBJ1-6
CDR3 length: 16
CDR3 protein: CASSSLPGQLNSPLHF
CDR3 DNA: TGTGCCAGCAGCTCGCTCCCTGGACAGTTAAATTCACCCCTCCACTTT

clone size: .
V gene: TRBV7-8
D gene: TRBD1
J gene: TRBJ2-7
CDR3 length: 16
CDR3 protein: CASSFETGTGIYEQYF
CDR3 DNA: TGTGCCAGCAGCTTCGAAACCGGGACAGGGATATACGAGCAGTACTTC

clone size: .
V gene: TRBV24-1
D gene: .
J gene: TRBJ2-3
CDR3 length: 13
CDR3 protein: CATSEAGLLGQYF
CDR3 DNA: TGTGCCACCAGTGAGGCAGGGCTGCTTGGGCAGTATTTT

clone size: .
V gene: TRBV7-9
D gene: TRBD1
J gene: TRBJ1-1
CDR3 length: 14
CDR3 protein: CASSLRTGEAEAFF
CDR3 DNA: TGTGCCAGCAGCCTAAGGACAGGGGAAGCTGAAGCTTTCTTT

clone size: .
V gene: TRBV5-1
D gene: .
J gene: TRBJ2-5
CDR3 length: 14
CDR3 protein: CASSQGHTQETQYF
CDR3 DNA: TGCGCCAGCAGCCAGGGACACACCCAAGAGACCCAGTACTTC

clone size: .
V gene: TRBV3-1/TRBV3-2
D gene: .
J gene: TRBJ1-3
CDR3 length: 14
CDR3 protein: CASSSTGFGNTIYF
CDR3 DNA: TGTGCCAGCAGCTCGACAGGATTTGGAAACACCATATATTTT

clone size: .
V gene: TRBV5-6
D gene: TRBD1
J gene: TRBJ1-1
CDR3 length: 14
CDR3 protein: CASSWQGANTEAFF
CDR3 DNA: TGTGCCAGCAGCTGGCAGGGGGCGAACACTGAAGCTTTCTTT

clone size: .
V gene: TRBV28
D gene: TRBD2
J gene: TRBJ2-2
CDR3 length: 17
CDR3 protein: CASSLWGLAGGPGELFF
CDR3 DNA: TGTGCCAGCAGTTTGTGGGGCCTAGCGGGGGGGCCCGGGGAGCTGTTTTTT

clone size: .
V gene: TRBV5-8
D gene: .
J gene: TRBJ2-3
CDR3 length: 13
CDR3 protein: CASSLSGTDTQYF
CDR3 DNA: TGTGCCAGCAGCTTGTCCGGCACAGATACGCAGTATTTT

clone size: .
V gene: TRBV5-4
D gene: .
J gene: TRBJ1-4
CDR3 length: 13
CDR3 protein: CASSFRGSEKLFF
CDR3 DNA: TGTGCCAGCAGCTTTCGGGGTAGTGAAAAACTGTTTTTT